The subject of this entry is one TCR beta chain. This sample was included in a study of blood T cell repertoires in COVID-19. The repertoire was sequenced with immunoSEQ multiplex PCR; TCRdb's copy has only in-frame clones and lacks some. The sample contains 310,000 or so clones, approximately 90% of which appear only once. V dropped 5 bases and J dropped 3; count of bases not matched to a gene: 12. The germline CDR1 and CDR2 sequences are PRHDT and FYEKMQ (reference sequence). The CDR3 covers 17 residues. Adults between about 18 and 89 years of age took part from 24 US areas. Participants' reported clinical history set cohort assignment.

This receptor was identified in a woman between 18 and 29 years old who had recovered from COVID-19. Sequences were obtained from PBMCs or T cells enriched from blood (not recorded which). The chain combines TRBV13 with TRBJ2-1; 8 bases fit TRBD2. CDR3 DNA sequence: TGTGCCAGCAGCAAGGGGTTCGCGGGAGGTTACTACAATGAGCAGTTCTTC. This encodes CASSKGFAGGYYNEQFF.